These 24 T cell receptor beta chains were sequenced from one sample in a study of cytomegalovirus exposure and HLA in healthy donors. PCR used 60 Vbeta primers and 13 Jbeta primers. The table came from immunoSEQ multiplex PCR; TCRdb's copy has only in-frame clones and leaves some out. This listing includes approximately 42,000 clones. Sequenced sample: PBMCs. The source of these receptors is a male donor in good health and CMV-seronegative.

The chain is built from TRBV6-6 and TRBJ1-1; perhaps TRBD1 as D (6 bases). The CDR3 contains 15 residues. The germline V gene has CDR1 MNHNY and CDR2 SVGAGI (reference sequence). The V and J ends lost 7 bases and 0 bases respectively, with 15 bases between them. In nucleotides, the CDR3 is TGTGCCAGCAATACTAGGGGGGGGGTGAACACTGAAGCTTTCTTT. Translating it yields CASNTRGGVNTEAFF.

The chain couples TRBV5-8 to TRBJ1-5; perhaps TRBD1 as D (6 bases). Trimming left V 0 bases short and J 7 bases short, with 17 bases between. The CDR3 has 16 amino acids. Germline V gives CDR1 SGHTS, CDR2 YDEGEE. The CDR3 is CASSLDWGQGEQPQHF. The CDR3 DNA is TGTGCCAGCAGCTTGGATTGGGGGCAGGGAGAACAGCCCCAGCATTTT.

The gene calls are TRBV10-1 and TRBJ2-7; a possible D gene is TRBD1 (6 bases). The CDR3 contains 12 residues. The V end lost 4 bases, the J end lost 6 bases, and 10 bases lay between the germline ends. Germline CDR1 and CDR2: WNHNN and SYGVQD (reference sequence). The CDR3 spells CASSVQGGEQYF. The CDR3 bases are TGCGCCAGCAGTGTACAGGGTGGCGAGCAGTACTTC.

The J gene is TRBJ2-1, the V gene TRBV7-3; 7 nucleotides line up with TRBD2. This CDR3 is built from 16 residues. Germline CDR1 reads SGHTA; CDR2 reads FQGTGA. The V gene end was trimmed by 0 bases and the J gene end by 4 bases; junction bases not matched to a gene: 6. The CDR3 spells CASSLTLASGYNEQFF. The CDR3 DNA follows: TGTGCCAGCAGCTTAACGTTGGCTAGCGGTTACAATGAGCAGTTCTTC.

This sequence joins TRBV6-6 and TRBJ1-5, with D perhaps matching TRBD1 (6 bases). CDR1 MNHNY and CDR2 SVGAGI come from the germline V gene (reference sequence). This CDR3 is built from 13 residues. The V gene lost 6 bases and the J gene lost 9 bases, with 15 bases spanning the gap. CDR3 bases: TGTGCCAGCAGAGACAGGTCGGTGTTGCCCCAGCATTTT. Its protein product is CASRDRSVLPQHF.

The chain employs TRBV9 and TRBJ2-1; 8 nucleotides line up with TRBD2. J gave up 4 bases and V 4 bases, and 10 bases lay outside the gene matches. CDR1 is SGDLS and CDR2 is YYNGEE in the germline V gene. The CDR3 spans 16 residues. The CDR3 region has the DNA TGTGCCAGCAGCTCCCGTTTTGCGGGAGGTTACAATGAGCAGTTCTTC. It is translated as CASSSRFAGGYNEQFF.

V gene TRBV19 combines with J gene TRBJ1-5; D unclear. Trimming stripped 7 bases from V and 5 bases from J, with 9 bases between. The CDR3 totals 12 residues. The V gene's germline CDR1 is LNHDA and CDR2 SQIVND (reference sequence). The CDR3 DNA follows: TGTGCCAGTACCAATACAGATCAGCCCCAGCATTTT. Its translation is CASTNTDQPQHF. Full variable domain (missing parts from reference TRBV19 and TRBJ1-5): DGGITQSPKYLFRKEGQNVTLSCEQNLNHDAMYWYRQDPGQGLRLIYYSQIVNDFQKGDIAEGYSVSREKKESFPLTVTSAQKNPTAFYLCASTNTDQPQHFGDGTRLSIL.

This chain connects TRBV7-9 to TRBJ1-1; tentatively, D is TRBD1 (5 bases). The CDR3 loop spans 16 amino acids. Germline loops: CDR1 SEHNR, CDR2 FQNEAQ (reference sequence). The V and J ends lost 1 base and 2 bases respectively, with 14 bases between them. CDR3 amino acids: CASSLVAGDGNTEAFF. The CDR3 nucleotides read TGTGCCAGCAGCTTAGTCGCGGGGGACGGCAACACTGAAGCTTTCTTT.

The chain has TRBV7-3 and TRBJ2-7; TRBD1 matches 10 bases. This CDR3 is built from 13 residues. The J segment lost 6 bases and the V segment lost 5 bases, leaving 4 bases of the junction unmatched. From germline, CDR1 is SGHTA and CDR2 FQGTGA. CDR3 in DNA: TGTGCCAGCAGCCCGACAGGGGGCGGCGAGCAGTACTTC. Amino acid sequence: CASSPTGGGEQYF.

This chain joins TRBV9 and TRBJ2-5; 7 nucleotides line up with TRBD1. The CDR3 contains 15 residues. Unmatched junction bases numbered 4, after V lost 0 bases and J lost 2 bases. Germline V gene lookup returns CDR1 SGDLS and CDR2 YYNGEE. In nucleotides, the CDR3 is TGTGCCAGCAGCGTAGAAGGGGACAGACAAGAGACCCAGTACTTC. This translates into CASSVEGDRQETQYF.

The CDR3 reads CASSGDRGGFRWYDTEAFF. CDR3 DNA sequence: TGTGCCAGCAGTGGCGACAGGGGAGGTTTCCGCTGGTACGACACTGAAGCTTTCTTT. The chain carries TRBV27 and TRBJ1-1, with 8 nucleotides matching TRBD1. This CDR3 contains 19 residues. With 5 bases clipped from V and 3 bases from J, the junction kept 20 bases outside the gene matches. The germline V gene has CDR1 MNHEY and CDR2 SMNVEV (reference sequence).

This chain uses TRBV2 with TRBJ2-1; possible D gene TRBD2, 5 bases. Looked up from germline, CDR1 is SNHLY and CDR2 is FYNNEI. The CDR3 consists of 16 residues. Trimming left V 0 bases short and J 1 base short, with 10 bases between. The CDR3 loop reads CASSEAGRVSYNEQFF. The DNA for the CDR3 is TGTGCCAGCAGTGAAGCTGGGCGGGTTTCCTACAATGAGCAGTTCTTC.

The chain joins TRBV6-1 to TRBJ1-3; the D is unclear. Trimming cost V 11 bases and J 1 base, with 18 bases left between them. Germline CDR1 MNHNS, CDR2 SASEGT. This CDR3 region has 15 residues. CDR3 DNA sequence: TGTGCCGCCTCGAGGGCCTCGAGGTCTGGAAACACCATATATTTT. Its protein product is CAASRASRSGNTIYF.

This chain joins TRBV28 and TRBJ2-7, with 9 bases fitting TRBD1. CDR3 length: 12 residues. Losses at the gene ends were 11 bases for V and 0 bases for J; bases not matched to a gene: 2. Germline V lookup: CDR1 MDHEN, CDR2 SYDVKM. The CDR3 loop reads CAVQGASYEQYF. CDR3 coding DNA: TGTGCCGTACAGGGGGCCTCCTACGAGCAGTACTTC.

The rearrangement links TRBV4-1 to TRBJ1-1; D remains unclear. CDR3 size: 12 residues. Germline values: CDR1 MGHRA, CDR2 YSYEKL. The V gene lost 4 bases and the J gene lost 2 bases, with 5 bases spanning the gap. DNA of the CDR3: TGCGCCAGCAGCCTGACTAACACTGAAGCTTTCTTT. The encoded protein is CASSLTNTEAFF.

The CDR3 sequence is CASSPSRQGEQFF. CDR3 DNA sequence: TGTGCCAGCAGCCCCTCTCGTCAGGGTGAGCAGTTCTTC. The gene calls are TRBV16 and TRBJ2-1, with TRBD1 as a possible D gene (5 bases). This CDR3 spans 13 amino acids. Germline V gene data show CDR1 as KGHSY and CDR2 as FQNENV. V was pared by 4 bases and J by 9 bases, with 13 bases between.

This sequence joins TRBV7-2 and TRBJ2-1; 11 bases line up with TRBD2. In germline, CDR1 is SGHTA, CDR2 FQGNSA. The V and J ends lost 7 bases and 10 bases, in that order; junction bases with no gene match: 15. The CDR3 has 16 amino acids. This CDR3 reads CASTSPLAGGRGEQFF. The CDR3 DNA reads TGTGCCAGCACCTCACCCTTAGCGGGAGGGCGAGGAGAGCAGTTCTTC.

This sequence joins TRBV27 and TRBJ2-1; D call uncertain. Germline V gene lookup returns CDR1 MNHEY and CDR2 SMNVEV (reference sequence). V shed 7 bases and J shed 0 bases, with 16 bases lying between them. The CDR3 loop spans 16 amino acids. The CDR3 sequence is CASIPTSERSYNEQFF. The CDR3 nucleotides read TGTGCCAGCATCCCGACTTCGGAGCGCTCCTACAATGAGCAGTTCTTC.

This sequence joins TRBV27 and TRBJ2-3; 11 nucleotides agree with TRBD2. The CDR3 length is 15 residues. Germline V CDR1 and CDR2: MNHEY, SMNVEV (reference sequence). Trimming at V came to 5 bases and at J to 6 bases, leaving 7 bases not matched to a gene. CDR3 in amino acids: CASSILAGAADTQYF. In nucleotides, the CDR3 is TGTGCCAGCAGTATACTAGCGGGAGCTGCGGATACGCAGTATTTT.

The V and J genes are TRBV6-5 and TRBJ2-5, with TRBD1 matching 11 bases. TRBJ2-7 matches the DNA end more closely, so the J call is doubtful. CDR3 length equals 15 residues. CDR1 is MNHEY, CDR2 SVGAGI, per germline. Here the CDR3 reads CASSHIGTGGGEQYF. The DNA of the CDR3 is TGTGCCAGCAGTCATATCGGGACAGGGGGTGGCGAGCAGTACTTC.

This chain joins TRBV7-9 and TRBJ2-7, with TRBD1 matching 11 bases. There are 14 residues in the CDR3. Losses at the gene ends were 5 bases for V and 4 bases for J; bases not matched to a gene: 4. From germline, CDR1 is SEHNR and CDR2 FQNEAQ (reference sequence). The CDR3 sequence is CASSPGTGGYEQYF. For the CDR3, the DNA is TGTGCCAGCAGCCCCGGGACAGGGGGGTACGAGCAGTACTTC.

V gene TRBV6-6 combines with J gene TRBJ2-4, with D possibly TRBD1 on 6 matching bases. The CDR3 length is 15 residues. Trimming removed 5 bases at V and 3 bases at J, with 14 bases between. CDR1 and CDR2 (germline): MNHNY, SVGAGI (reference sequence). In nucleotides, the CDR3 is TGTGCCAGCAGTCTACAGGGAGCACACAAAAACATTCAGTACTTC. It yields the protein CASSLQGAHKNIQYF.

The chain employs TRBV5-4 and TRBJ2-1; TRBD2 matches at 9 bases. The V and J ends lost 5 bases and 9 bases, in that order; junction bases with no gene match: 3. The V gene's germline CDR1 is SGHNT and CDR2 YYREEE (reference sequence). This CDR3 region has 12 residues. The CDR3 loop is CASRISGGEQFF. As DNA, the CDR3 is TGTGCCAGCAGGATTAGCGGGGGTGAGCAGTTCTTC.

CDR3 sequence reads: CASSPGDYNEQFF. CDR3 coding DNA: TGTGCCAGCAGCCCGGGGGACTACAATGAGCAGTTCTTC. This sequence joins TRBV7-8 and TRBJ2-1, with D possibly being TRBD2 (6 bases). V shed 5 bases and J shed 3 bases, with 8 bases lying between them. Per the germline V gene, CDR1 is SGHVS and CDR2 is FQNEAQ. The CDR3 length is 13 residues.